This T cell receptor beta chain was sequenced for a study of shared clonotypes between healthy human individuals. Across the study: Donor composition was a couple of women and a few men, aged 18 to 49. Notes on the study in general: Specimens sampled were limited to blood, with tissue repertoires likely differing. A handful of donors had roughly 5% of their naive CD4 clonotypes in common.

Concerning this clone: Antigen: not known.

Trimming took off 3 bases at V and 7 bases at J, with 19 bases between the two ends. Per germline, CDR1 GTSNPN and CDR2 SVGIG (reference sequence). The CDR3 loop spans 14 amino acids. Assay execution proceeded at the deep level. Only in-frame clones appear in the TCRdb table, and some are missing; sequencing was by immunoSEQ multiplex PCR. The data hold over 950,000 clones, with about 72% observed a single time. The chain uses TRBV30 and TRBJ2-7, with TRBD2 as a possible D gene (6 bases). Input material: memory CD4+ T cells from PBMCs. Subset of the sample: CD45RA-negative fraction. The TCR comes from a man between 18 and 35 years old in good health. Some clones in this sample may be carry-over from other donors' samples. CDR3 sequence: CAWRTAGGTREQYF. CDR3 coding DNA: TGTGCCTGGAGGACTGCCGGGGGAACAAGGGAGCAGTACTTC. Looking up the rest from reference TRBV30 and TRBJ2-7 gives the full variable domain: SQTIHQWPATLVQPVGSPLSLECTVEGTSNPNLYWYRQAAGRGLQLLFYSVGIGQISSEVPQNLSASRPQDRQFILSSKKLLLSDSGFYLCAWRTAGGTREQYFGPGTRLTVT.